The rows below give T cell receptor beta chains drawn from one sample of a study of neurological immune-mediated disorders. Each CDR3 protein gets one entry after TCRdb re-called the 5' RACE reads with MiXCR. The sample has roughly 60,000 distinct CDR3 sequences; roughly 3.3% are singletons. Sequencing was performed on PBMCs. Receptor source: a woman aged 25 to 39 with multiple sclerosis. Each CDR3 is given with its conserved first and last residue. D genes are given only for firm matches. Clone size, where shown, is once, few, many, or a class for clones that have expanded.

v_gene	abundance	d_gene	len	j_gene	CDR3nt	CDR3aa
TRBV6-6	many	-	14	TRBJ1-1	TGTGCCAGCAGGAACACAGGGATAGACACTGAAGCTTTCTTT	CASRNTGIDTEAFF
TRBV5-1	many	-	16	TRBJ1-3	TGCGCCAGCAGCTTGGAGGGCGCCCTCTCTGGAAACACCATATATTTT	CASSLEGALSGNTIYF
TRBV7-2	many	-	15	TRBJ2-4	TGTGCCAGCAGCGTGTTGAGACTAGCCAAAAACATTCAGTACTTC	CASSVLRLAKNIQYF
TRBV20-1	many	-	12	TRBJ2-3	TGCAGTGCTGTCGGGGGCGGGGATACGCAGTATTTT	CSAVGGGDTQYF
TRBV9	many	TRBD2	16	TRBJ2-3	TGTGCCAGCAGCGAGGAAGCGGGAAAACGCACAGATACGCAGTATTTT	CASSEEAGKRTDTQYF
TRBV9	many	-	13	TRBJ2-2	TGTGCCAGTCAGCGGGCAAACACCGGGGAGCTGTTTTTT	CASQRANTGELFF
TRBV2	many	-	13	TRBJ1-5	TGTGCCAGCAGATGGGGGGGCGGTCAGCCCCAGCATTTT	CASRWGGGQPQHF
TRBV5-1	-	TRBD1	19	TRBJ2-6	TGCGCCAGCAGCTTGGACCCAGGGGGCCTATACTCTGGGGCCAACGTCCTGACTTTC	CASSLDPGGLYSGANVLTF
TRBV29-1	many	TRBD1	14	TRBJ2-5	TGCAGCGTCAGAGGACAGGGGGGGTCAGAGACCCAGTACTTC	CSVRGQGGSETQYF
TRBV29-1	many	TRBD1	13	TRBJ2-1	TGCAGCGTCCGACAGGGCTCCTACAATGAGCAGTTCTTC	CSVRQGSYNEQFF
TRBV5-1	many	-	15	TRBJ1-2	TGCGCCAGCAGCTCGCGGGCAGGGGTTAACTATGGCTACACCTTC	CASSSRAGVNYGYTF
TRBV6-5	few	-	13	TRBJ2-2	TGTGCCAGCAGTCAAACTAGCACCGGGGAGCTGTTTTTT	CASSQTSTGELFF
TRBV5-6	many	-	17	TRBJ2-1	TGTGCCAGCAGCTTGGGGCCCGAGGGAGTTCACCGGAGTGAGCAGTTCTTC	CASSLGPEGVHRSEQFF
TRBV7-9	many	TRBD1	14	TRBJ2-7	TGTGCCAGCAGCCTACAGTCAGGGGGCTACGAGCAGTACTTC	CASSLQSGGYEQYF
TRBV9	many	-	13	TRBJ2-1	TGTGCCAGCAGCGTAGGAGCGATCGATGAGCAGTTCTTC	CASSVGAIDEQFF
TRBV7-6	many	TRBD2	17	TRBJ2-6	TGTGCCAGCAGCTTAGCAGACGGGAGGTCTGGGGCCAACGTCCTGACTTTC	CASSLADGRSGANVLTF
TRBV9	few	-	14	TRBJ2-2	TGTGCCAGCAGCGTAGGTGGCCCTTCCGGGGAGCTGTTTTTT	CASSVGGPSGELFF
TRBV20-1	many	-	15	TRBJ2-5	TGCAGTGCTAGGGTCCTGGAAAGGGCCCAAGAGACCCAGTACTTC	CSARVLERAQETQYF
TRBV11-2	many	-	15	TRBJ1-5	TGTGCCAGCAGCTTAGCTCCAGGGCACAATCAGCCCCAGCATTTT	CASSLAPGHNQPQHF
TRBV5-1	many	-	15	TRBJ2-1	TGCGCCAGCAGCTTGGGGGTGGTCTACTACAATGAGCAGTTCTTC	CASSLGVVYYNEQFF
TRBV5-1	many	TRBD1	16	TRBJ2-2	TGCGCCAGCAGCTCCCAGGGACAGGGGGCGTTTGGGGAGCTGTTTTTT	CASSSQGQGAFGELFF
TRBV28	many	-	11	TRBJ2-1	TGTGCTAGCAGTAGGGATCATGAGCAGTTCTTC	CASSRDHEQFF
TRBV7-7	many	-	15	TRBJ2-3	TGTGCTAGCAGCTTCGGCCTAGCGAGCACAGATACGCAGTATTTT	CASSFGLASTDTQYF
TRBV5-1	many	TRBD1	15	TRBJ2-5	TGCGCCAGCAGCCTCCAGGGGGCAGGAGGGGAGACCCAGTACTTC	CASSLQGAGGETQYF
TRBV28	many	-	12	TRBJ1-5	TGTGCCAGCAGTCCACCTTTGGAGCCCCAGAATTTT	CASSPPLEPQNF
TRBV30	many	-	12	TRBJ2-6	TGTGCCCTAGCCTCTGGGGCCAACGTCCTGACTTTC	CALASGANVLTF
TRBV5-1	many	-	12	TRBJ2-2	TGCGCCGGTAAAGATTACACCGGGGAGCTGTTTTTT	CAGKDYTGELFF
TRBV28	many	-	12	TRBJ1-5	TGTGCCAGCACCGCCCCGGGTCCGCCCCAGCATTTT	CASTAPGPPQHF
TRBV12-3/TRBV12-4	-	TRBD2	19	TRBJ2-7	TGTGCCAGCAGTTTTGGGGGCTTGGGGACTAGCGGGAGGACGAGAGAGCAGTACTTC	CASSFGGLGTSGRTREQYF
TRBV3-1	many	TRBD1	15	TRBJ2-7	TGTGCCAGCAGCCACGGGACAGGGGTGATTTACGAGCAGTACTTC	CASSHGTGVIYEQYF
TRBV11-2	many	TRBD2	18	TRBJ2-2	TGTGCCAGCAGCCGGACTAGCGGGGGGAAATCGGGCACCGGGGAGCTGTTTTTT	CASSRTSGGKSGTGELFF
TRBV29-1	many	-	16	TRBJ2-1	TGCAGCGTTAGGGGACGGGGGTGGAGCTCCTACAATGAGCAGTTCTTC	CSVRGRGWSSYNEQFF
TRBV20-1	-	-	15	TRBJ1-6	TGCAGTGCTAGTTCGGCCCGGTTCACGGGTTCACCCCTCCACTTT	CSASSARFTGSPLHF
TRBV5-1	many	TRBD1	14	TRBJ2-4	TGCGCCAGCAGCTTGGGGACAGGGAATGCCATTCAGTACTTC	CASSLGTGNAIQYF
TRBV28	many	-	14	TRBJ1-5	TGTGCCAGCAGTTTGGTAGGGGGGCATCAGCCCCAGCATTTT	CASSLVGGHQPQHF
TRBV25-1	many	-	13	TRBJ2-7	TGTGCCAGCAGTGACGGGTTCGGGTACGAGCAGTACTTC	CASSDGFGYEQYF
TRBV24-1	many	-	13	TRBJ2-1	TGTGCCACCAGTGATTTGGTTGAATTAGGGCAGTTCTTC	CATSDLVELGQFF
TRBV5-1	many	TRBD1	13	TRBJ2-2	TGCGCCAGCAGCGAAACAGGGGCCGGGGAGCTGTTTTTT	CASSETGAGELFF
TRBV4-3	many	TRBD1	15	TRBJ2-7	TGCGCCAGCAGTCAAGGACAGGGGGTATCCTACGAGCAGTACTTC	CASSQGQGVSYEQYF
TRBV12-3/TRBV12-4	many	TRBD1	17	TRBJ2-6	TGTGCCAGCACACCGGGACAGACATTCTCTGGGGCCAACGTCCTGACTTTC	CASTPGQTFSGANVLTF
TRBV5-1	few	-	12	TRBJ1-6	TGCGCCAGCAGCCAGACGGGAGAAAGACTCCACTTT	CASSQTGERLHF
TRBV5-4	many	-	13	TRBJ2-3	TGTGCCAGCAGCTTGGCCCGGTCAGATACGCAGTATTTT	CASSLARSDTQYF
TRBV6-5	many	TRBD1	18	TRBJ2-2	TGTGCCAGCAGTTACTCGTTGCAGGGGGCGAAGAACACCGGGGAGCTGTTTTTT	CASSYSLQGAKNTGELFF
TRBV28	many	-	12	TRBJ2-7	TGTGCCAGCAGTTTCCCGTTCTACGAGCAGTACTTC	CASSFPFYEQYF
TRBV24-1	many	TRBD2	14	TRBJ2-1	TGTGCCACCAGGACTAGCGGGAGATCCAATGAGCAGTTCTTC	CATRTSGRSNEQFF
TRBV5-1	many	-	15	TRBJ1-2	TGCGCCAGCAGCCCCGCAGGGGAACAGGTTCGCGGCTACACCTTC	CASSPAGEQVRGYTF
TRBV5-1	few	TRBD1	14	TRBJ1-6	TGCGCCAGCAACCGGGACAGAATTGGATCACCCCTCCACTTT	CASNRDRIGSPLHF
TRBV29-1	many	-	14	TRBJ1-2	TGCAGCGTTCAGAGCGCCTTCACTAACTATGGCTACACCTTC	CSVQSAFTNYGYTF
TRBV7-2	many	-	16	TRBJ1-3	TGTGCCAGCAGCTTAGATGCCGGGGTTACTGGAAACACCATATATTTT	CASSLDAGVTGNTIYF
TRBV5-1	many	TRBD1	16	TRBJ2-7	TGCGCCAGCAGCTTGGGAACGACAGGGAAGAGTGGCGAGCAGTACTTC	CASSLGTTGKSGEQYF
TRBV20-1	many	TRBD2	15	TRBJ2-1	TGCAGTGCTAACAAACTAGCGGGGGGGTACAATGAGCAGTTCTTC	CSANKLAGGYNEQFF
TRBV5-1	many	-	15	TRBJ1-1	TGCGCCAGCAGCTTGATTGGGGCAGGGAACACTGAAGCTTTCTTT	CASSLIGAGNTEAFF
TRBV20-1	many	-	12	TRBJ2-1	TGCAGTGCTAGTGAACGGAGGAATGAGCAGTTCTTC	CSASERRNEQFF
TRBV5-1	many	-	21	TRBJ2-2	TGCGCCAGCAGCTTAATACCTAGCCCACTTTTGATAATGTCGAACACCGGGGAGCTGTTTTTT	CASSLIPSPLLIMSNTGELFF
TRBV12-3/TRBV12-4	many	-	12	TRBJ1-3	TGTGCCAGCAGCACGACTGGAAACACCATATATTTT	CASSTTGNTIYF